The 19 T cell receptor beta chains reported below all come from one sample, sequenced in a study of CD8 T cells in Susac syndrome. Random hexamers were used to reverse transcribe the RNA input (about 0.45 to 1 ug). TCRdb recomputed calls from the immunoSEQ multiplex PCR reads with MiXCR, one row per CDR3 protein. In the table there are roughly 330,000 distinct CDR3 sequences, about 90% of which are singletons. The sequencing input was CD4+ T cells from PBMCs. The receptors originated from a human donor with multiple sclerosis.

The chain couples TRBV7-6 to TRBJ2-1; TRBD2 matches at 7 bases. CDR1 and CDR2 (germline): SGHVS, FNYEAQ. This CDR3 region has 15 residues. The V gene end was trimmed by 4 bases and the J gene end by 4 bases; junction bases not matched to a gene: 7. CDR3 region: CASSWGGSGYNEQFF. In DNA form, the CDR3 reads TGTGCCAGCAGCTGGGGGGGTAGCGGATACAATGAGCAGTTCTTC.

The chain links TRBV14 to TRBJ2-3; 10 nucleotides line up with TRBD1. J was trimmed by 0 bases and V by 1 base; bases with no gene match: 10. Germline CDR1 reads SGHDN; CDR2 reads FVKESK. This CDR3 comprises 19 residues. CDR3 loop: CASSQAWDRGKSSTDTQYF. CDR3 bases: TGTGCCAGCAGCCAAGCTTGGGACAGGGGAAAATCCAGCACAGATACGCAGTATTTT.

The chain uses TRBV2 and TRBJ1-2, with 7 bases matching TRBD1. J lost 4 bases, V lost 5 bases, and 10 bases had no gene match. The CDR3 contains 15 residues. CDR1 SNHLY and CDR2 FYNNEI come from the germline V gene. CDR3 loop: CASSSQGGVGYGYTF. Written as DNA, the CDR3 is TGTGCCAGCAGTAGTCAGGGGGGCGTCGGCTATGGCTACACCTTC.

This clonotype was detected once. The genes are TRBV6-2 or TRBV6-3 and TRBJ2-3; D is ambiguous. The V end was cut by 6 bases, the J end by 10 bases, with 14 bases between. There are 12 residues in the CDR3. Germline-derived CDR1 and CDR2 are MNHEY and SVGEGT. CDR3 sequence reads: CASRTSSHAQYF. The CDR3 DNA follows: TGTGCCAGCAGGACCAGTAGTCATGCGCAGTATTTT.

The V call is TRBV2, the J call TRBJ1-3; 8 bases are shared with TRBD1. Per germline, CDR1 SNHLY and CDR2 FYNNEI. J lost 4 bases, V lost 8 bases, and 13 bases had no gene match. The CDR3 is 16 amino acids. The CDR3, as DNA: TGTGCCAGCGAGGGGGGGAGGGACAGGCGAGGAAACACCATATATTTT. Translated: CASEGGRDRRGNTIYF.

This rearrangement joins TRBV6-2 or TRBV6-3 to TRBJ2-2; 11 bases are a match to TRBD2. The CDR3 runs to 16 residues. The germline gives CDR1 MNHEY, CDR2 SVGEGT. Losses at the gene ends were 5 bases for V and 1 base for J; bases not matched to a gene: 3. CDR3 region: CASSPGLAVNTGELFF. In nucleotides, the CDR3 is TGTGCCAGCAGTCCGGGACTAGCGGTGAACACCGGGGAGCTGTTTTTT.

This chain connects TRBV2 to TRBJ2-3, with 14 positions matching TRBD2. V was pared by 7 bases and J by 3 bases, with 15 bases of the junction left unmatched. From germline, CDR1 is SNHLY and CDR2 FYNNEI. The CDR3 sequence is 19 residues long. The CDR3 nucleotides read TGTGCCAGCACTAAGACTCCCGGGACTAGCGGGAGTATGACAGATACGCAGTATTTT. Translation: CASTKTPGTSGSMTDTQYF.

This clonotype is a singleton in its sample. The V call is TRBV30, the J call TRBJ2-2, with no clear D. CDR3 length equals 14 residues. Germline assignment: CDR1 GTSNPN and CDR2 SVGIG (reference sequence). The V end lost 0 bases, the J end lost 3 bases, and 8 bases lay between the germline ends. The CDR3 nucleotides read TGTGCCTGGAGTGTACGCCTGGACACCGGGGAGCTGTTTTTT. Protein sequence: CAWSVRLDTGELFF.

This clonotype has more than one count but fewer than ten. The chain couples TRBV6-1 to TRBJ1-1; no definite D call. The germline V gene encodes CDR1 MNHNS and CDR2 SASEGT. V lost 8 bases to trimming and J lost 7 bases, with 11 bases between them. The CDR3 contains 11 residues. The CDR3 DNA sequence: TGTGCCAGCGCAGGCCTGTATGAAGCTTTCTTT. This sequence encodes CASAGLYEAFF.

This clonotype appeared once. The CDR3 region has the DNA TGTGCCAGTAGCCACGGACAGGGGGTGAACACCGGGGAGCTGTTTTTT. This codes for CASSHGQGVNTGELFF. The V call is TRBV19, the J call TRBJ2-2; 10 nucleotides align to TRBD1. The germline gives CDR1 LNHDA, CDR2 SQIVND (reference sequence). This CDR3 region has 16 residues. V shed 6 bases and J 1 base; nucleotides not matched to a gene: 5.

The rearrangement joins TRBV27 to TRBJ1-5; D uncertain. CDR1 is MNHEY, CDR2 SMNVEV, per germline (reference sequence). The CDR3 covers 15 residues. V was clipped by 3 bases and J by 0 bases, with 9 bases between them. CDR3 DNA sequence: TGTGCCAGCAGTTTCACGAGGGATAGCAATCAGCCCCAGCATTTT. Amino acid sequence: CASSFTRDSNQPQHF.

The rearrangement uses TRBV2 and TRBJ2-1; tentative D call: TRBD1 (6 bases). This CDR3 region has 12 residues. CDR1 is SNHLY and CDR2 is FYNNEI in the germline V gene. V was clipped by 4 bases and J by 9 bases, with 10 bases between them. CDR3 region: CASSAGVGEQFF. In nucleotides, the CDR3 is TGTGCCAGCAGTGCAGGGGTCGGTGAGCAGTTCTTC.

The chain links TRBV7-2 to TRBJ2-3, with D maybe TRBD1 (6 bases). V lost 5 bases and J 6 bases, leaving 15 bases between the germline ends. The CDR3 covers 14 residues. CDR1 is SGHTA, CDR2 FQGNSA, per germline. CDR3 in DNA: TGTGCCAGCAGCATTAACCCGGGACACGATACGCAGTATTTT. This encodes CASSINPGHDTQYF.

The chain recombines TRBV5-1 with TRBJ2-1; tentatively, D is TRBD2 (7 bases). V dropped 0 bases and J dropped 7 bases, with 17 bases sitting between them. The CDR3 has 16 amino acids. Germline assignment: CDR1 SGHRS and CDR2 YFSETQ. The DNA of the CDR3 is TGCGCCAGCAGCTTGGTGGGGGGGGCTGTTGCGAATGAGCAGTTCTTC. Residues: CASSLVGGAVANEQFF.

This clonotype was picked up one time. The CDR3, as DNA: TGTGCCAGCAGATTCCCGGGACAGGGAAGTGGCTACACCTTC. It codes for CASRFPGQGSGYTF. The chain is built from TRBV6-5 and TRBJ1-2, with 9 bases fitting TRBD1. The CDR3 totals 14 residues. Losses at the gene ends were 6 bases for V and 7 bases for J; bases not matched to a gene: 9. Germline V lookup: CDR1 MNHEY, CDR2 SVGAGI.

DNA of the CDR3: TGTGCCAGCAGCTTGGGTCTCGGTAGGATAAGAGGCAGAGTGGAGACTGAAGCTTTCTTT. This encodes CASSLGLGRIRGRVETEAFF. The rearrangement joins TRBV5-4 to TRBJ1-1, with D unresolved. The CDR3 has 20 residues. V shed 0 bases and J shed 5 bases, with 29 bases lying between them. CDR1 is SGHNT and CDR2 is YYREEE in the germline V gene (reference sequence).

The V and J genes are TRBV2 and TRBJ1-2; D remains ambiguous. Germline CDR1 SNHLY, CDR2 FYNNEI. The V end was cut by 4 bases, the J end by 2 bases, with 14 bases between. The length of the CDR3 is 15 residues. The CDR3: CASSVVLSGNYGYTF. CDR3 DNA sequence: TGTGCCAGCAGTGTGGTCCTTTCCGGCAACTATGGCTACACCTTC.

This chain joins TRBV19 and TRBJ2-3; no definite D call. CDR1 is LNHDA, CDR2 SQIVND, per germline (reference sequence). Trimming took 0 bases from V and 2 from J, leaving 3 bases between them. The CDR3 runs 13 residues. The CDR3 sequence: CASSIEVTDTQYF. The CDR3 nucleotides are TGTGCCAGTAGTATAGAGGTCACAGATACGCAGTATTTT.

V usage is TRBV29-1 and J usage is TRBJ2-5; a possible D gene is TRBD2 (6 bases). The CDR3 sequence is 12 residues long. The ends were cut back, 4 bases at V and 2 bases at J, with 8 bases in the middle. From germline, CDR1 is SQVTM and CDR2 ANQGSEA. The CDR3: CSVVRGQETQYF. DNA of the CDR3: TGCAGCGTTGTGCGGGGTCAAGAGACCCAGTACTTC.